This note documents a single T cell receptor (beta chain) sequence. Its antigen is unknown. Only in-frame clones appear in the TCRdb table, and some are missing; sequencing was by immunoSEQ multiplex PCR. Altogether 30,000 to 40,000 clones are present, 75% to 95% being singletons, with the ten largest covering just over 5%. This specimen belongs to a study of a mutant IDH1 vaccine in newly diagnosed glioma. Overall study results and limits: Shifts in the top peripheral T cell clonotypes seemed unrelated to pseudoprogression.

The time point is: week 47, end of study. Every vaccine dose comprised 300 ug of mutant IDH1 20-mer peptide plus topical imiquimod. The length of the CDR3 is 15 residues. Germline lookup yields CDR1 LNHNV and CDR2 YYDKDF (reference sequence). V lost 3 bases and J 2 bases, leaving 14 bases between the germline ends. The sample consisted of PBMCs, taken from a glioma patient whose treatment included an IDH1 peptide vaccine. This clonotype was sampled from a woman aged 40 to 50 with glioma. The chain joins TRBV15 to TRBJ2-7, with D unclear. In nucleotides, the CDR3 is TGTGCCACCAGCAGTAAATCAAGCGAGACCTACGAGCAGTACTTC. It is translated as CATSSKSSETYEQYF.